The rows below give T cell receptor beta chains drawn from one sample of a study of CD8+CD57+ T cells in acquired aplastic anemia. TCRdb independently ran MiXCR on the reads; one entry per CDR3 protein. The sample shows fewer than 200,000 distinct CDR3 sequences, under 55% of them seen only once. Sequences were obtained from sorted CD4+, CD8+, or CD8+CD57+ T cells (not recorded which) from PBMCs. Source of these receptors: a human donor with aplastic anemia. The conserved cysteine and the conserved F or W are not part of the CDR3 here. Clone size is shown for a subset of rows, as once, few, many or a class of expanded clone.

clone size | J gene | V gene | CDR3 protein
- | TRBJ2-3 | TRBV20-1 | STHAGSTDTQY
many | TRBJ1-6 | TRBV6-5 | ASSYNAGTGVGTLH
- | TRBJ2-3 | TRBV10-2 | APPSGTSGISSTDTQY
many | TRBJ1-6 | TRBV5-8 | ASSLVGGGNSPLH
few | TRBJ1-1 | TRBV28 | ASGTVMNTEAF
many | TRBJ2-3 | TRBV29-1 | SVEPGRGDTQY
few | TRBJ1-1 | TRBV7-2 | ASSLGAGLNTEAF
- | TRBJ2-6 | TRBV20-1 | SALPGRVFSGANVLT
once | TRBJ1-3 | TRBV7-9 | ASSPGRWNTIY
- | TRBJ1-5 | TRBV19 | ASRLDRDANQPQH
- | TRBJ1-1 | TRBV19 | ASSTGMNTEAF
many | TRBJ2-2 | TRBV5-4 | AYSAGGSYTGELF
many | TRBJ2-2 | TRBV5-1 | ASSLVAPRNTGELF
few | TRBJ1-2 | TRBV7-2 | ASSFYLTGFENYT
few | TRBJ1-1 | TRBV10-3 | AISQPGTEAF
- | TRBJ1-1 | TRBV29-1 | SANRDRGSEAF
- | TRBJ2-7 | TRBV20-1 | SAGRLAGVHEQY
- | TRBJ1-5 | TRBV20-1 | SASTGTGDQPQH
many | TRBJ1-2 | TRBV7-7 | ASSPPVISEDGYT
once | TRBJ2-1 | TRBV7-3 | ASSLTTNEQF
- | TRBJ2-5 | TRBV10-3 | AIKHSQDQQETQY
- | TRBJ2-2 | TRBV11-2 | ASSPGDSRGFTGELF
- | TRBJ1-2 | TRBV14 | ASSQSRGSGYT
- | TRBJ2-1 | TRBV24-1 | ATSENSGGTYNEQF
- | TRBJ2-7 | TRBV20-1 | SARDPGAYGQY
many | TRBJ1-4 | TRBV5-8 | ASRHPGQTNEKLF